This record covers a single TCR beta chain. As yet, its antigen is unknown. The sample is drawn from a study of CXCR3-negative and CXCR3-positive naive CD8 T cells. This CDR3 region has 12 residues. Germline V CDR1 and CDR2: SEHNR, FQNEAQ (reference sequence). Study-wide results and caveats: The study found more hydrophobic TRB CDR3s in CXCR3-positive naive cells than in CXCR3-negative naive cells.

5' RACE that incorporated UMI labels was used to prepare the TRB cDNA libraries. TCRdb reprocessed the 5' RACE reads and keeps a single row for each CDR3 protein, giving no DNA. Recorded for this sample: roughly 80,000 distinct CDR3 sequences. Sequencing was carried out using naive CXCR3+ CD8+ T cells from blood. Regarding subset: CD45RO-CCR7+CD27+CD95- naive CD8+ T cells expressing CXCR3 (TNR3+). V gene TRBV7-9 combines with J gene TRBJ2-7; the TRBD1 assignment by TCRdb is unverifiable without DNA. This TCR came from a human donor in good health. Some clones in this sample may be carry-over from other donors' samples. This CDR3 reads CASSSTGREQYF. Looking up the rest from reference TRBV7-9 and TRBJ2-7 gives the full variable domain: DTGVSQNPRHKITKRGQNVTFRCDPISEHNRLYWYRQTLGQGPEFLTYFQNEAQLEKSRLLSDRFSAERPKGSFSTLEIQRTEQGDSAMYLCASSSTGREQYFGPGTRLTVT.